These 11 T cell receptor beta chains originate from one sample sequenced in a study of Tregs in tolerant kidney transplant recipients. Clones were read by immunoSEQ multiplex PCR, and TCRdb kept only the in-frame ones, dropping some. The repertoire holds 60,000 to 65,000 clones, with roughly 98% as singletons. The sequences come from Tregs from blood, collected before the transplant. The receptors were gathered from a human donor who received a combined kidney and bone marrow transplant.

The chain links TRBV4-2 to TRBJ2-5; D gene uncertain. CDR1 LGHNA and CDR2 YNFKEQ come from the germline V gene. The CDR3 has 15 residues. The V end was cut by 0 bases, the J end by 2 bases, with 10 bases between. For the CDR3, the DNA is TGTGCCAGCAGCCAAGATGCTGGCGGTCAAGAGACCCAGTACTTC. It encodes CASSQDAGGQETQYF.

V gene TRBV19 combines with J gene TRBJ1-2; 9 bases agree with TRBD1. The CDR3 totals 14 residues. The ends lost 3 bases at V and 4 bases at J; junction bases unmatched: 3. The germline CDR1 and CDR2 sequences are LNHDA and SQIVND (reference sequence). The CDR3 region is CASSIGQGTYGYTF. The CDR3 region has the DNA TGTGCCAGTAGTATCGGACAGGGGACCTATGGCTACACCTTC.

This clone was found once. The chain is built from TRBV27 and TRBJ2-7; D is perhaps TRBD1 (5 bases). Germline V gene lookup returns CDR1 MNHEY and CDR2 SMNVEV (reference sequence). V was trimmed by 7 bases and J by 2 bases, leaving 15 bases between them. CDR3 length: 14 residues. The chain's CDR3 is CASNLLTVPYEQYF. The CDR3 DNA sequence: TGTGCCAGCAACCTACTGACAGTCCCCTACGAGCAGTACTTC.

V gene TRBV28 combines with J gene TRBJ2-7, with 7 bases that match TRBD2. Germline assignment: CDR1 MDHEN and CDR2 SYDVKM. This CDR3 is 14 amino acids long. With V trimmed by 7 bases and J by 0 bases, 6 bases remained unmatched. Written as DNA, the CDR3 is TGTGCCAGCAACGGGAGGAACCTCTCCTACGAGCAGTACTTC. Protein: CASNGRNLSYEQYF.

The chain is built from TRBV19 and TRBJ2-7; D may be TRBD2 (6 bases). The V end was cut by 3 bases, the J end by 1 base, with 10 bases between. CDR3 size: 14 residues. Germline V lookup: CDR1 LNHDA, CDR2 SQIVND (reference sequence). CDR3 residues: CASSMGTQSYEQYF. CDR3 DNA sequence: TGTGCCAGTAGTATGGGGACTCAATCCTACGAGCAGTACTTC.

The CDR3 sequence: CASSDRGGETQYF. DNA for the CDR3: TGTGCCAGCAGTGACAGGGGGGGAGAGACCCAGTACTTC. The genes are TRBV6-6 and TRBJ2-5; 9 bases are shared with TRBD1. Germline CDR1 is MNHNY and CDR2 is SVGAGI (reference sequence). The CDR3 consists of 13 residues. Trimming cost V 5 bases and J 4 bases; bases outside gene matches: 2.

In DNA form, the CDR3 reads TGTGCCAGCAGCCCGGGGGAGGGTGGCTACACCTTC. This codes for CASSPGEGGYTF. V usage is TRBV6-1 and J usage is TRBJ1-2; a possible D gene is TRBD1 (5 bases). The CDR3 is 12 amino acids. The germline V gene has CDR1 MNHNS and CDR2 SASEGT. Trimming pared 6 bases from V and 7 bases from J, leaving 12 bases between.

The chain joins TRBV7-2 to TRBJ1-3; TRBD1 aligns across 7 bases. From germline, CDR1 is SGHTA and CDR2 FQGNSA. The CDR3 is made up of 18 amino acids. The V segment lost 4 bases and the J segment 2 bases; nucleotides outside the gene matches: 14. The CDR3 sequence: CASSSRMTGYFAGNTIYF. CDR3 DNA sequence: TGTGCCAGCAGCTCCCGGATGACAGGGTATTTTGCTGGAAACACCATATATTTT.

The chain has TRBV10-3 and TRBJ2-3; D gene ambiguous. The CDR3 sequence is 18 residues long. V lost 2 bases, J lost 3 bases, and 21 bases lay in between. The germline gives CDR1 ENHRY, CDR2 SYGVKD. In DNA form, the CDR3 reads TGTGCCATCAGTGAGCAACCCAAAGTACCCCCACTGACAGATACGCAGTATTTT. Encoded protein: CAISEQPKVPPLTDTQYF.

This clone was seen only once. This rearrangement joins TRBV30 to TRBJ2-2; the match to TRBD1 covers 9 bases. Germline-derived CDR1 and CDR2 are GTSNPN and SVGIG (reference sequence). The ends lost 3 bases at V and 3 bases at J; junction bases unmatched: 5. The CDR3 is 15 amino acids. The DNA of the CDR3 is TGTGCCTGGAGAGCTCGGGACAGGGACACCGGGGAGCTGTTTTTT. Translation: CAWRARDRDTGELFF.

This sequence joins TRBV5-1 and TRBJ2-1; D may be TRBD2 (5 bases). CDR3 length: 13 residues. Germline values: CDR1 SGHRS, CDR2 YFSETQ. V dropped 2 bases and J dropped 5 bases, with 8 bases sitting between them. The CDR3 loop reads CASSFGMHNEQFF. DNA of the CDR3: TGCGCCAGCAGCTTCGGGATGCACAATGAGCAGTTCTTC. Full variable domain (rest looked up from reference TRBV5-1 and TRBJ2-1): KAGVTQTPRYLIKTRGQQVTLSCSPISGHRSVSWYQQTPGQGLQFLFEYFSETQRNKGNFPGRFSGRQFSNSRSEMNVSTLELGDSALYLCASSFGMHNEQFFGPGTRLTVL.